This TCR beta chain was identified in a study of blood T cell repertoires in COVID-19. Authors' data handling: Scientists estimated how many nucleated cells there were by amplifying reference gene primers. Repertoires were generated with immunoSEQ multiplex PCR, while TCRdb's copy carries only in-frame clones and drops some. The V and J calls and clone size were taken over from that table, and D and trimming were inferred from the DNA. The sample yields 65,000 to 100,000 clones, about 89% seen once. Germline CDR1 reads SGHTA; CDR2 reads FQGNSA. Trimming took 5 bases from V and 4 from J, leaving 14 bases between them. The length of the CDR3 is 14 residues.

This TCR was recovered from a man aged 50 to 60 with acute or convalescent COVID-19. The sequenced material came from peripheral blood. The genes are TRBV7-2 and TRBJ2-5; the D gene is possibly TRBD1 (6 bases). In DNA, the CDR3 is TGTGCCAGCAGCACCGGACAGTTAGTAGAGACCCAGTACTTC. Its translation is CASSTGQLVETQYF.